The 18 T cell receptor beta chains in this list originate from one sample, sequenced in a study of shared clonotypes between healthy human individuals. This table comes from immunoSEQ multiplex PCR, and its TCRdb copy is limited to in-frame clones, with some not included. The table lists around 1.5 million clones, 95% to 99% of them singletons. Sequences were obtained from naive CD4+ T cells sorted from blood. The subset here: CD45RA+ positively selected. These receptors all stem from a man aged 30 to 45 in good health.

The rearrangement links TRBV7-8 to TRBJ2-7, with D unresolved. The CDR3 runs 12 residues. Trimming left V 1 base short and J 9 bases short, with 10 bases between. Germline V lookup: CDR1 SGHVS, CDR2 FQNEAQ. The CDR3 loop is CASSLVGPMQYF. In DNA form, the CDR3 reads TGTGCCAGCAGCTTAGTTGGACCGATGCAGTACTTC.

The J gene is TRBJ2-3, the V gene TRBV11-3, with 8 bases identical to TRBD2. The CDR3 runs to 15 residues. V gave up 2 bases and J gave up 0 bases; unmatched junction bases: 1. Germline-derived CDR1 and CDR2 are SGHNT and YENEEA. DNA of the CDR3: TGTGCCAGCAGCTTAAGACTAGCGAGCACAGATACGCAGTATTTT. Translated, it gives CASSLRLASTDTQYF.

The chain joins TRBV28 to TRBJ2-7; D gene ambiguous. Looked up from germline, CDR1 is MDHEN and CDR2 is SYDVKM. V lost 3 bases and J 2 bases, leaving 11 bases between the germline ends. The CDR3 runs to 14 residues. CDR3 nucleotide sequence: TGTGCCAGCAGTTTCCAACTACAAACCTACGAGCAGTACTTC. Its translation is CASSFQLQTYEQYF. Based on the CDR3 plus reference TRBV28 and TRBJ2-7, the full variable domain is DVKVTQSSRYLVKRTGEKVFLECVQDMDHENMFWYRQDPGLGLRLIYFSYDVKMKEKGDIPEGYSVSREKKERFSLILESASTNQTSMYLCASSFQLQTYEQYFGPGTRLTVT.

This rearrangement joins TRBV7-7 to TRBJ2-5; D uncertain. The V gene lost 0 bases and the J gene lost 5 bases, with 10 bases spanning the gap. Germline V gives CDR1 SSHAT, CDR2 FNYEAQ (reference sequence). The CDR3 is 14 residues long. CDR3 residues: CASSLAYLAETQYF. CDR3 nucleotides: TGTGCCAGCAGCTTAGCGTATCTCGCGGAGACCCAGTACTTC.

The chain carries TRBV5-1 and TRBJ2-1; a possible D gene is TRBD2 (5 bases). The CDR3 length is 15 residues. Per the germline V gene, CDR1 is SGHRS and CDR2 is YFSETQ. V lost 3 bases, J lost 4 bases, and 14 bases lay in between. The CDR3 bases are TGCGCCAGCAGCTCTGGAGGACTTTTATACAATGAGCAGTTCTTC. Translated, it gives CASSSGGLLYNEQFF. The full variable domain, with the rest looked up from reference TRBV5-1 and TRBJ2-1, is KAGVTQTPRYLIKTRGQQVTLSCSPISGHRSVSWYQQTPGQGLQFLFEYFSETQRNKGNFPGRFSGRQFSNSRSEMNVSTLELGDSALYLCASSSGGLLYNEQFFGPGTRLTVL.

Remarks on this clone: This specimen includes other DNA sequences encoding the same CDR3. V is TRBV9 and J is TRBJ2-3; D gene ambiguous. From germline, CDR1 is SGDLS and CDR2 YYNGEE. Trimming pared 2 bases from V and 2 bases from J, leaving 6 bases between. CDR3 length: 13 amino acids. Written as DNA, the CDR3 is TGTGCCAGCAGCGTGGCGGCCACAGATACGCAGTATTTT. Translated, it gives CASSVAATDTQYF.

The CDR3 protein is CASSLRRSSGNTIYF. The CDR3 DNA reads as TGTGCCAGCAGCTTGCGCCGGAGCTCTGGAAACACCATATATTTT. This chain connects TRBV5-8 to TRBJ1-3; D is uncertain. Looked up from germline, CDR1 is SGHTS and CDR2 is YDEGEE. The length of the CDR3 is 15 residues. Trimming took off 1 base at V and 0 bases at J, with 8 bases between the two ends.

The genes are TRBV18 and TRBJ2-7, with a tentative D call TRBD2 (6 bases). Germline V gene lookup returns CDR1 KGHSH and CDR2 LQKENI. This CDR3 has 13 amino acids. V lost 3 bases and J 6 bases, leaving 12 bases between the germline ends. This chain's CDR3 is CASSPEGRSEQYF. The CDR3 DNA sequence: TGTGCCAGCTCACCGGAGGGTAGGTCCGAGCAGTACTTC.

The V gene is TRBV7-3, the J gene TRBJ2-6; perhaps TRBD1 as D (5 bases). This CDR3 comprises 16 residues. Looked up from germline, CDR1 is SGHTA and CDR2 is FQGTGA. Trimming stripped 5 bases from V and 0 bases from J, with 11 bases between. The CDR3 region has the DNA TGTGCCAGCAGCCAGGGCCCCAGCTCTGGGGCCAACGTCCTGACTTTC. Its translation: CASSQGPSSGANVLTF.

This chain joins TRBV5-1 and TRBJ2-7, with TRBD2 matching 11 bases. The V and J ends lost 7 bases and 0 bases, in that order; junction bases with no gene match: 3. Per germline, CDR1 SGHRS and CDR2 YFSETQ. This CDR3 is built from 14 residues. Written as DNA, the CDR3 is TGCGCCAGCCGACTAGCGGGGAGCTCCTACGAGCAGTACTTC. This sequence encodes CASRLAGSSYEQYF.

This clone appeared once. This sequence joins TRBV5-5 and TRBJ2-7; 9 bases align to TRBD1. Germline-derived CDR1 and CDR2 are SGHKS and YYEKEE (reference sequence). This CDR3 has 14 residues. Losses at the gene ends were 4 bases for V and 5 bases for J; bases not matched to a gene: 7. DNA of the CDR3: TGTGCCAGCAGCCCCCCGGGACAGGGTCACGAGCAGTACTTC. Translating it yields CASSPPGQGHEQYF.

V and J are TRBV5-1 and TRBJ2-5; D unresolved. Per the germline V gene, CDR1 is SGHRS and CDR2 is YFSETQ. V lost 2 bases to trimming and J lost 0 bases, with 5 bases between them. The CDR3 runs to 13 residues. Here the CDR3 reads CASSFTYQETQYF. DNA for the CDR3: TGCGCCAGCAGCTTTACGTACCAAGAGACCCAGTACTTC.

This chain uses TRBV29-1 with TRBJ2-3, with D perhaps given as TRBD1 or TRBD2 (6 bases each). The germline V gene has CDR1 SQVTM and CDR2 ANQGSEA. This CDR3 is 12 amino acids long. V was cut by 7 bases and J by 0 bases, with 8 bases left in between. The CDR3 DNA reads TGCAGCGGAGGGGGGAGCACAGATACGCAGTATTTT. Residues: CSGGGSTDTQYF.

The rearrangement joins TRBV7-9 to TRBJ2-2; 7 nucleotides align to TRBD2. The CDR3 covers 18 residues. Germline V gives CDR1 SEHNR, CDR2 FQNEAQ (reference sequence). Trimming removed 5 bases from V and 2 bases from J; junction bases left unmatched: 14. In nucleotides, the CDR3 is TGTGCCAGCAGCCAAGCGGGACTCCCGTTAACCAACACCGGGGAGCTGTTTTTT. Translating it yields CASSQAGLPLTNTGELFF.

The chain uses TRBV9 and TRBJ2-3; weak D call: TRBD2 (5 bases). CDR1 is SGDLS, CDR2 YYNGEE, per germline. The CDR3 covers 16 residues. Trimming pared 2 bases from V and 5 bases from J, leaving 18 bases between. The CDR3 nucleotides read TGTGCCAGCAGCGTTTTTAGCGTAAATCCTGGAGATACGCAGTATTTT. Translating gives CASSVFSVNPGDTQYF. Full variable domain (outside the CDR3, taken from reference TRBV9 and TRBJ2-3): DSGVTQTPKHLITATGQRVTLRCSPRSGDLSVYWYQQSLDQGLQFLIQYYNGEERAKGNILERFSAQQFPDLHSELNLSSLELGDSALYFCASSVFSVNPGDTQYFGPGTRLTVL.

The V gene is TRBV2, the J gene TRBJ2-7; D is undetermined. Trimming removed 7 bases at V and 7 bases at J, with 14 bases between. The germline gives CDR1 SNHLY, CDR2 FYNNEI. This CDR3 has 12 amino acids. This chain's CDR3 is CASIRTVGEQYF. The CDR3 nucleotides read TGTGCCAGCATACGTACCGTTGGAGAGCAGTACTTC. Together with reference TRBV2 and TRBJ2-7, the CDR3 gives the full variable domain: EPEVTQTPSHQVTQMGQEVILRCVPISNHLYFYWYRQILGQKVEFLVSFYNNEISEKSEIFDDQFSVERPDGSNFTLKIRSTKLEDSAMYFCASIRTVGEQYFGPGTRLTVT.

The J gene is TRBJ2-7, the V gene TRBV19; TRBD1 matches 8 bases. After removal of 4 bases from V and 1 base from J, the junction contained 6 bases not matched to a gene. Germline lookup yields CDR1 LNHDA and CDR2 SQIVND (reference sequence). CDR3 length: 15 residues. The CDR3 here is CASSSPRQGSYEQYF. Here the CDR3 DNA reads TGTGCCAGTAGTAGCCCTAGACAGGGGTCCTACGAGCAGTACTTC.

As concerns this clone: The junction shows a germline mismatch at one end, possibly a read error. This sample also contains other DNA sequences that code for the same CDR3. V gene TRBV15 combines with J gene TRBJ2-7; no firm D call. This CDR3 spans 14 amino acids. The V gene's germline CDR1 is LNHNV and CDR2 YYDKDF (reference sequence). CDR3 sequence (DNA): TGTGCCACCAGCCGAGAGAGCCGGTCCTACGAGCAGTACTTC. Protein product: CATSRESRSYEQYF.